This T cell receptor beta chain appears in the sequencing data of a study of T cell responses to AZD1222 COVID-19 vaccine. Method: immunoSEQ multiplex PCR; TCRdb's copy keeps in-frame clones and lacks some. The table lists about 130,000 clones, 90% of them singletons, with about 7% in the top ten. Notes on this clone: What it binds is unknown.

V was shortened by 0 bases and J by 9 bases, with 12 bases between the two germline ends. Germline values: CDR1 LGHNA, CDR2 YSLEER. CDR3 size: 15 residues. Notes on the study in general: Just a handful of people given AZD1222 tested seropositive at baseline. A mostly white British donor set with more females was recruited, and clonal diversity was possibly underestimated. The span of vaccine-associated CD4 TCRs extended across spike, with dominance at 160-218 and 743-854.

This TCR came from an adult in good health. The material sequenced was peripheral blood, taken on day 0 of AZD1222 vaccination. The V and J genes are TRBV4-3 and TRBJ1-6; possible D gene TRBD1, 6 bases. CDR3 DNA sequence: TGCGCCAGCAGCCAAGAGACAGGAGGCGTTTCACCCCTCCACTTT. Translating gives CASSQETGGVSPLHF.